This entry is about one T cell receptor (beta chain). Its antigen is currently not known. Base qualities are not at hand, and no much larger clone is one base apart. Taken from the germline V gene, the CDR1 and CDR2 loops are SNHLY and FYNNEI. The CDR3 runs 14 amino acids, cysteine and phenylalanine included. Only CDR3 DNA is held: 42 bases, read in frame from base 1. Trimming costs V 2 bases and J 3 bases, and their ends lie 11 bases apart. This specimen comes from a study of blood T cells in healthy people across ages (dated by TCRdb to the mid-2010s). Some background on the complete study: Template switching captured roughly one uniquely barcoded TCR beta cDNA molecule per two T cells in model experiments. Two additional independent replicas of 1 million unique cDNA reads from the same blood draw were analyzed for two donors (one aged 18 to 30 and one aged 80 or older). To avoid experimental bias, donors of different ages were randomly spread across the sequencing lanes. Age-related changes in TCR beta repertoire diversity were measured in the study by deep sequencing normalized with unique cDNA molecular identifiers. Four age groups were formed from the donors: young (average approximately 15 years), middle-aged (around 37), aged (roughly 58) and long-lived (approximately 78).

Library creation used 5' RACE. The instrument given in TCRdb is Illumina HiSeq 2500. A second roughly 6 to 12 cycle PCR used a sample-barcoded 5' primer and a J-beta primer mix. A template-switch 5' adaptor carrying 12 random nucleotides introduced a unique molecular identifier onto each TCR beta cDNA molecule. Each sample yielded at least 3 million CDR3-containing paired-end reads. First-strand cDNA was synthesized from all RNA with the Mint cDNA synthesis kit, primed by a TRBC-specific oligonucleotide. All cDNA was treated with uracil-DNA glycosylase and then went through a first 18-cycle PCR with the universal primers M1SS and BC2_uni_R. For the original study's pipeline: For normalization, 1 million high-quality reads, each with a distinct molecular identifier, were randomly selected from each sample. Instead of being binned into consensus sequences, reads that shared molecular identifiers were thrown out. MiTCR, with a Q25 quality threshold and the strictest error-elimination algorithm, was used for CDR3 identification, clonotype clustering and error correction. Lower-bound total TCR beta diversity was estimated with a nonparametric unseen species model using Euler transformation. TCRdb redid the processing of the public reads, applying fastp at Q25 and MiXCR, and retained in-frame beta chains. Entries that share a CDR3 protein sequence are merged under the most common genes and DNA. The V and J calls come from TCRdb's annotation, not from the publication. The sample table shows about 1 million distinct CDR3 sequences, and more than 35% are seen once. 15% to 20% of the sample goes to the ten largest clones.

Systemically healthy Caucasian individuals from Russia, some 36 in total and aged about 6 to 100 years, were included as donors. Each donor gave ten milliliters of peripheral blood, drawn into EDTA-treated Vacutainer tubes. Ficoll-Paque density-gradient centrifugation was used to isolate PBMCs, with at least 6.5 million per sample. Trizol reagent was used to extract total RNA from the PBMCs, yielding at least 5.5 micrograms per sample. For every donor, flow cytometry on a PBMC aliquot measured the percentage of naive CD45RAhigh/CD27high T cells. What the research found in general, with its limitations: Estimates of total diversity from one million sequenced T cells were regarded as lower bounds and underestimates. Donor CMV infection status was unknown, potentially confounding age-related changes in expanded clonotypes. The percentage of naive T cells measured by flow cytometry correlated strongly with observed TCR beta diversity. As age increased, observed TCR beta diversity per million T cells dropped in a roughly linear way, and a significant reduction was already evident by age about 40. Conclusive comparison of naive and antigen-experienced compartments was prevented by the profiling of bulk unsorted PBMCs. Compared with the aged group, the long-lived group had more naive CD4+ T cells, fewer expanded clones and increased TCR diversity, a pattern suggesting age selection.

Source material: blood. The chain links TRBV2 with TRBJ2-7; the D gene remains uncertain. The sequence came from a woman in her fifties or sixties in good health. The DNA is as follows: TGTGCCAGCAGTGAACCTGGCCAGTACTACGAGCAGTACTTC. Its amino acids are CASSEPGQYYEQYF.